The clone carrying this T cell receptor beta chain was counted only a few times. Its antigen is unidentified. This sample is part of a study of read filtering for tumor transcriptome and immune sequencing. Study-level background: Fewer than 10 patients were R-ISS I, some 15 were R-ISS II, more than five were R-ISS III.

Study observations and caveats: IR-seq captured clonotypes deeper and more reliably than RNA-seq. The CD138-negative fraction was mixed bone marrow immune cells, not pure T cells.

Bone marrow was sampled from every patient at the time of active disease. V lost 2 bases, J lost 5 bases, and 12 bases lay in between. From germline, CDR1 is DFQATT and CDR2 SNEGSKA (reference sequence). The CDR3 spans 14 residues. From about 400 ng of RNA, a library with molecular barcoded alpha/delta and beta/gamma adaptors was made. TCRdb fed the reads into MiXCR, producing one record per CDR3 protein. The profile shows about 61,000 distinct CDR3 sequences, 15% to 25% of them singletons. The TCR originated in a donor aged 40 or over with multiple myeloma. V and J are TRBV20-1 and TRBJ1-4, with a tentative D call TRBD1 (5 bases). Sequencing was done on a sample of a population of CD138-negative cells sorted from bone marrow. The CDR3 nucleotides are TGCAGTGCTAGAAGGGGATCCTCCAATGAAAAACTGTTTTTT. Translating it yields CSARRGSSNEKLFF.